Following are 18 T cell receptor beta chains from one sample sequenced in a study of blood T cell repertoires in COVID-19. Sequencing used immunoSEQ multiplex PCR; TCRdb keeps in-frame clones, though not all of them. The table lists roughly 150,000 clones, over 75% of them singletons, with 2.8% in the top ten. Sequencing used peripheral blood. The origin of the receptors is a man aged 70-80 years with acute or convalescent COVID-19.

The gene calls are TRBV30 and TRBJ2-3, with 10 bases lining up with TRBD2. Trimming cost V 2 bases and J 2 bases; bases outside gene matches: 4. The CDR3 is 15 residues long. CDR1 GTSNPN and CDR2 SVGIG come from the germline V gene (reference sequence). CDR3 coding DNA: TGTGCCTGGAGTAGGACTAGCGGCATCACAGATACGCAGTATTTT. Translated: CAWSRTSGITDTQYF.

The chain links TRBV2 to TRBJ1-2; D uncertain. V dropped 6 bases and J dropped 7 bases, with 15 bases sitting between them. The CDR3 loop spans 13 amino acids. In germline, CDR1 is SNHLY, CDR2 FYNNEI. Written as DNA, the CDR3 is TGTGCCAGCAGCTCCGATCGGGATACTGGCTACACCTTC. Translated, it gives CASSSDRDTGYTF.

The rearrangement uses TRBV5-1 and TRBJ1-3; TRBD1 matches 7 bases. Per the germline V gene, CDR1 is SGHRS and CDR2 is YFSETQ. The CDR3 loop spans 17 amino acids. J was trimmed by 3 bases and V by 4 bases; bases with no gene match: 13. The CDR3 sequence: CASSPRTGDAFGNTIYF. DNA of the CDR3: TGCGCCAGCAGCCCGCGGACAGGCGACGCCTTTGGAAACACCATATATTTT.

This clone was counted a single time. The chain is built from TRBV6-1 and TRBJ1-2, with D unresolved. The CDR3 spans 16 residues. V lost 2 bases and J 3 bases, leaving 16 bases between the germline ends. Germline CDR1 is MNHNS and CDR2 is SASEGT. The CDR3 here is CASSELHLRRDYGYTF. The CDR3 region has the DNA TGTGCCAGCAGTGAATTACATCTCAGGAGGGACTATGGCTACACCTTC.

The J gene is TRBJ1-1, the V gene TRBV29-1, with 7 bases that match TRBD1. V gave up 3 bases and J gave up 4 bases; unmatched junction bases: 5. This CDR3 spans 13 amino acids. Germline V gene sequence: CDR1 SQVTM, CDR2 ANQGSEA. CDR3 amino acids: CSVDGAGGTEAFF. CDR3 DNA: TGCAGCGTTGATGGGGCAGGGGGCACTGAAGCTTTCTTT.

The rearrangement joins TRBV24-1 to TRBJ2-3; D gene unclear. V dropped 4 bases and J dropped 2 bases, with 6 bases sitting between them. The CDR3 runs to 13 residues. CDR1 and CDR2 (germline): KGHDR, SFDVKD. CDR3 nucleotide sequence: TGTGCCACCAGTGACCTCCTCACAGATACGCAGTATTTT. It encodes CATSDLLTDTQYF.

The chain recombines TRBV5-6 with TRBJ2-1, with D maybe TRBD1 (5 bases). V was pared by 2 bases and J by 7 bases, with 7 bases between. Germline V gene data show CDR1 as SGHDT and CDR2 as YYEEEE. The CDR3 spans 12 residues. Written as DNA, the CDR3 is TGTGCCAGCAGCTTTCAGGGTAATGAGCAGTTCTTC. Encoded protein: CASSFQGNEQFF.

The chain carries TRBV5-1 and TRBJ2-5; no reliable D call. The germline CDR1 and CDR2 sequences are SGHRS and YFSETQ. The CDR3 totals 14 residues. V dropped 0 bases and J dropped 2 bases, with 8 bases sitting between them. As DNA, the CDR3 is TGCGCCAGCAGCTTGGCGGCTAGTCAAGAGACCCAGTACTTC. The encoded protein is CASSLAASQETQYF.

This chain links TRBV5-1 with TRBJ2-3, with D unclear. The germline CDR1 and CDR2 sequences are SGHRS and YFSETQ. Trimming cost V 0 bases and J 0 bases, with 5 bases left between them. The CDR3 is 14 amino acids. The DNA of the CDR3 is TGCGCCAGCAGCTTGGGTATGAGCACAGATACGCAGTATTTT. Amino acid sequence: CASSLGMSTDTQYF.

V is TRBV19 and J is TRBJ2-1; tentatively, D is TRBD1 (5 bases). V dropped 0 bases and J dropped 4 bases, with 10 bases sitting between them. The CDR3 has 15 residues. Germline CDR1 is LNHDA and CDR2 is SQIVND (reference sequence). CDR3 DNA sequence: TGTGCCAGTAGTATAGAAGGGGTAGAGTACAATGAGCAGTTCTTC. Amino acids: CASSIEGVEYNEQFF.

The CDR3 loop is CASSQDLVTGLAGGEQYF. CDR3 DNA sequence: TGTGCCAGCAGCCAAGATCTCGTAACGGGACTAGCGGGGGGCGAGCAGTACTTC. The chain combines TRBV3-1 (or the pseudogene TRBV3-2) with TRBJ2-7, with 15 bases that match TRBD2. The J segment lost 6 bases and the V segment lost 0 bases, leaving 9 bases of the junction unmatched. The CDR3 runs to 18 residues. Germline V gene sequence: CDR1 LGHDT, CDR2 YNNKEL (reference sequence).

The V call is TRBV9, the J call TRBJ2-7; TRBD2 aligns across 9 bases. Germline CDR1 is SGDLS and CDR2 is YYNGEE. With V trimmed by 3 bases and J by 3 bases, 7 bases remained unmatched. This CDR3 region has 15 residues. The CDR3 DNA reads TGTGCCAGCAGCGAGGGACTAGCTCTTAGCTACGAGCAGTACTTC. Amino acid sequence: CASSEGLALSYEQYF.

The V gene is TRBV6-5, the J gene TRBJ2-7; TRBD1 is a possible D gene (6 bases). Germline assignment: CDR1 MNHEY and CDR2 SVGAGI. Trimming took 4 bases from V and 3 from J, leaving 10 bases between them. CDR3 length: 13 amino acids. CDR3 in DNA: TGTGCCAGCAGTTCCCGCAGGGGCTACGAGCAGTACTTC. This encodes CASSSRRGYEQYF.

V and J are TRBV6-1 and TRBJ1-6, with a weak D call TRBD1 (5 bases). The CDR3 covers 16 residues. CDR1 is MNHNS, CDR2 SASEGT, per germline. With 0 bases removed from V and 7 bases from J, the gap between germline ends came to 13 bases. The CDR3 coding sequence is TGTGCCAGCAGTGAAGCTCAGGGCAACGGGAATTCACCCCTCCACTTT. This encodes CASSEAQGNGNSPLHF.

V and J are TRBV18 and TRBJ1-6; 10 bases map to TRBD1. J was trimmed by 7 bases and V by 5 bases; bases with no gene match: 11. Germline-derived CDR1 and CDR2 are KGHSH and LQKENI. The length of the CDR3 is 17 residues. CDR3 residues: CASSSSTRDRGNSPLHF. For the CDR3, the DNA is TGTGCCAGCTCATCCTCAACTAGGGACAGGGGCAATTCACCCCTCCACTTT.

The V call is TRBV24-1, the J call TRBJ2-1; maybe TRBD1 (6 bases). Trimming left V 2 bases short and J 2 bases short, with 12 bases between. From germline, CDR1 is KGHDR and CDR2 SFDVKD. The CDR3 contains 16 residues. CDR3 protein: CATSDSGQGTYNEQFF. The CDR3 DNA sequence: TGTGCCACCAGTGATTCTGGGCAGGGGACCTACAATGAGCAGTTCTTC.

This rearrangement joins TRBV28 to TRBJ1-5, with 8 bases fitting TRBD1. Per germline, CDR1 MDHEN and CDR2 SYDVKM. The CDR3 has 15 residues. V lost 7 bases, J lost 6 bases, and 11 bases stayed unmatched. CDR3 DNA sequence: TGTGCCAGCACGATTCAGACAGGGGTGGTTCAGCCCCAGCATTTT. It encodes CASTIQTGVVQPQHF.

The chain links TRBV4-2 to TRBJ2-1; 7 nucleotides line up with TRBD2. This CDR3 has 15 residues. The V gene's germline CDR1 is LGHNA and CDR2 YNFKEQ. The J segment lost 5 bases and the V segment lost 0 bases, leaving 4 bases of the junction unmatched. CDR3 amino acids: CASSQERLADNEQFF. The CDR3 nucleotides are TGTGCCAGCAGCCAAGAACGGCTAGCGGACAATGAGCAGTTCTTC.